This TCR beta chain was observed in a study of control samples from healthy donors and cancer patients. Assay: immunoSEQ multiplex PCR; the TCRdb copy retains only in-frame clones and omits some. In the table there are 75,000 to 90,000 clones, 86% of which are singletons. This CDR3 has 13 residues. Germline CDR1 and CDR2: MGHRA and YSYEKL. V was pared by 4 bases and J by 4 bases, with 10 bases between. This sequence originates from a man under 40 in good health. The chain combines TRBV4-1 with TRBJ1-1, with D tentatively TRBD1 (6 bases). Source material: blood. CDR3 DNA: TGCGCCAGCAGCCCCGGGACAATCACTGAAGCTTTCTTT. It is translated as CASSPGTITEAFF.